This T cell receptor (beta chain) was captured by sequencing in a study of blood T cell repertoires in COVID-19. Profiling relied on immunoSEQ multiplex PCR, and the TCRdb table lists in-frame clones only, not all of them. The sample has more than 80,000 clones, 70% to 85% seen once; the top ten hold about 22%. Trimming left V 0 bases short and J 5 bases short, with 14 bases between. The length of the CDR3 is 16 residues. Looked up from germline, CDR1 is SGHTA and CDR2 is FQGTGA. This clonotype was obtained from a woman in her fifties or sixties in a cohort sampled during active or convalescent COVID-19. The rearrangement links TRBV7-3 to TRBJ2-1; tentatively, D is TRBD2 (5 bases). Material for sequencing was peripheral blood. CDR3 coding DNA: TGTGCCAGCAGCTTAACCCGGGGTACTAAGCACAATGAGCAGTTCTTC. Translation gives CASSLTRGTKHNEQFF.